This TCR beta chain stems from a study of T cells in Graves' hyperthyroidism and ophthalmopathy. Study information: The authors collected peripheral blood at initial diagnosis, before any treatment. The study's findings and limits: Clonotypes that were expanded in thyroid above 0.001 mostly appeared in blood too.

In the case of this clonotype: What it binds is not known.

Each ophthalmopathy patient scored at least 3 on the Clinical Activity Score and at least 4 on NOSPECS grade, with duration under 3 months. V was clipped by 5 bases and J by 6 bases, with 23 bases between them. Germline loops: CDR1 SGHTA, CDR2 FQGNSA. This CDR3 has 18 residues. RNA transcripts were the template for amplifying TCR beta CDR3 regions. The HTBI primer set served for first-round RT-PCR of the TCR CDR3. Each CDR3 protein is one row after TCRdb ran MiXCR on the multiplex PCR reads. The sample carries some 580,000 distinct CDR3 sequences, roughly a sixth recorded once. The sequence came from a middle-aged woman with Graves' ophthalmopathy. The sequenced material came from blood. The chain uses TRBV7-2 and TRBJ1-6; D is possibly TRBD1 (5 bases). CDR3 protein: CASSRTPARGTSNSPLHF. The DNA of the CDR3 is TGTGCCAGCAGCCGTACCCCCGCGAGAGGGACCTCTAATTCACCCCTCCACTTT.